This T cell receptor beta chain was sequenced in a study of OX40 agonist ivuxolimab in advanced cancers. The overall study: Earlier treatment with anti-PD-1, anti-PD-L1 or anti-CTLA-4 was permitted, and roughly 40% had received some.

The study's findings and limits: Expanded peripheral T-cell antigen specificity went undetermined.

Remarks on this clone: Its antigen is unidentified. This specimen includes other DNA sequences encoding the same CDR3.

Sequencing used immunoSEQ multiplex PCR; TCRdb keeps in-frame clones, though not all of them. The sample carries about 65,000 clones, roughly nine tenths recorded once. The CDR3 runs 12 residues. Germline CDR1 reads SGHTA; CDR2 reads FQGNSA. The germline V and J ends were trimmed by 0 bases and 4 bases, with 3 bases remaining between them. Sequenced here: CD4+ or CD8+ T cells sorted from blood, sampled in a trial of the OX40 agonist ivuxolimab. The chain couples TRBV7-2 to TRBJ2-5; D is undetermined. This receptor was obtained from an adult with an advanced solid tumor such as melanoma, head and neck, liver or kidney cancer. Here the CDR3 reads CASSLARETQYF. Here the CDR3 DNA reads TGTGCCAGCAGCTTAGCTCGAGAGACCCAGTACTTC.